This record looks at one TCR beta chain sequence and its context. What this receptor recognizes is not known. No base-level quality is on record; no much larger clone is a single base apart. These data originate in a study of cytomegalovirus exposure and HLA in healthy donors (dated by TCRdb to the late 2010s). Describing the broader study: According to an earlier analysis of 587 of the donors, about 179 million T cells yielded some 110 million unique TCR beta sequences and about 300 Gb of sequence data. The number of typed donors differed by locus: roughly 629-640 for A, B, C, DRB1 and DQB1; 500 to 550 for DQA1; some 590 for DPA1; and some 470 for DPB1. Because of strong linkage in the cohort, roughly five DR-DQ haplotypes were treated as single units for association and clustering. Class I and class II HLA loci were covered by the typing at four-digit resolution. Among the approximately 400 genotyped donors, around 81% belonged to the genetic ancestry cluster associated with self-reported Caucasian donors. To predict cytomegalovirus infection status, the study brought together high-throughput TCR immunosequencing, statistical association of individual TCRs with disease status, and machine learning. Every discovery cohort repertoire had been produced on one sequencing platform. Genome-wide SNP genotypes for about three fifths of the roughly 700 donors were used in a later genetic analysis, which treated that subset as a discovery cohort. The study aimed to test whether cataloging public T cell receptors could reveal signatures of past pathogen exposure. To decide whether each TCR beta V gene segment behaved as functional or pseudogenic, an earlier analysis of 587 of the donors relied on high-throughput TCR beta sequencing. A later analysis re-analyzed previously published TCR beta repertoires from about 730 donors and added high-resolution HLA genotyping to study TCR occurrence patterns. About 300 gigabases of sequencing data and 75 million to 85 million unique TCR sequences made up an early release that covered fewer than 650 HLA-typed donors. Among about 360 genotyped donors of the cohort, an average of approximately 250,000 unique TCR beta nucleotide sequences were sequenced per donor, roughly 18% of them non-productive. The study profiled the T cell repertoires of under 700 subjects by immunosequencing and related them to cytomegalovirus serostatus. The later analysis used no new phenotypic data to find candidate immune exposures, relying instead on TCR beta sequences and their occurrence across donors. Along with the approximately 600-subject first cohort, a separate validation cohort of more than 90 different subjects was used. Donor age, sex, ethnicity and CMV serostatus were compiled together with the repertoire data. Broader findings and caveats from the paper: The classifier was reported to diagnose cytomegalovirus status with high specificity and sensitivity in both the original cohort and the validation cohort. Broadly in line with IMGT annotations, most TCR beta V segments showed up in productive rearrangements about 87% or about 30% of the time in an earlier analysis of 587 of the donors. A further reported finding was that TCR beta sequences accurately predicted the HLA-A and HLA-B alleles for most subjects in the first cohort. In a later analysis, the rate of TCR association differed among HLA loci, with DRB1 alleles having the most associated TCRs and HLA-C alleles having the fewest. This cohort had only TCR beta chains sequenced, and the lack of alpha or paired-chain data limited which features could be detected. While some public TCRs were present in many individuals, most TCR sequences turned up only very rarely across donors. A cluster of highly shared sequence variants was judged likely to represent a technical artifact of the sequencing pipeline. In a later analysis, most CMV-associated TCR beta chains were found to appear HLA-restricted, with HLA associations seemingly driven largely by CMV exposure. A later genetic analysis associated a missense DCLRE1C variant with V-gene and J-gene trimming of TCR beta chains, and an independent cohort replicated the association. Because the 87-base-pair reads could not distinguish some IMGT-functional V segments, including TRBV6-2 and TRBV6-3, those segments were excluded. A later analysis reported that several top co-occurrence clusters appeared linked to parvovirus B19, influenza, CMV and Epstein-Barr virus. For the cohort, immune exposure information was limited to CMV serostatus. About 17 rarely observed V segments, including chromosome 9 orphons, were excluded from the earlier analysis of about 500 of the donors because counts were too low. When HLA alleles, especially DR and DQ, strongly co-occurred, TCR associations were difficult to assign to individual alleles. A few of the identified cytomegalovirus-associated TCR beta chains were confirmed in vitro to be specific for cytomegalovirus antigens. The authors suggested that the approach could potentially be generalized to other disease states and immunological phenotypes. Specific HLA alleles were associated with 16,951 TCR beta sequences at a false discovery rate of 0.05 in a later analysis. In a later analysis, HLA-associated TCR beta chains were found to be more clonally expanded and to have lower generation probabilities than equally common non-associated chains. The study gave a list of 150 to 200 TCR beta chains associated with cytomegalovirus. Because HLA typing was missing for some donors at each locus, association tests included only the typed subset. The presence/absence analyses assumed that sequencing depth was roughly uniform across donors, and that assumption may not be true. Compared with the roughly 720-donor mean, donors in an Asian-associated ancestry cluster had fewer N-insertions in productive TCRs, according to a later genetic analysis. Linkage disequilibrium might explain the correlated functional status among segregating V segments, but an unknown experimental factor could not be excluded.

The cohort comprised hundreds of healthy bone marrow donors. All cohort members were sampled while nominally healthy, although unrecorded immune exposures were likely present. The donor was CMV seropositive and was included in the group of around 300 seropositive cohort members. Every donor gave a peripheral blood sample, and the peripheral blood mononuclear cells from that sample were used for TCR beta sequencing. The Qiagen DNeasy Blood Extraction Kit was used to extract genomic DNA from the blood cell samples. The method behind the library was the immunoSEQ multiplex PCR assay. The multiplex PCR relied on a mix of 60 forward primers for TCR Vbeta segments and 13 reverse primers for TCR Jbeta segments. The CDR3 region of rearranged TCR beta genes was amplified from genomic DNA by a multiplex PCR assay. The amplified TCR beta libraries were sequenced on the Illumina HiSeq System as 87-base-pair reads. The source study handled its data this way. In a later analysis, 80 million or so unique TCR beta chains were counted across the 650 to 750 repertoires, and roughly 11 million of these chains were shared by at least two donors. Raw reads were error-corrected and collapsed into unique sequences with a nearest-neighbor algorithm that merged closely related sequences to remove PCR and sequencing errors. To assign V, D and J gene segments, CDR3 sequences were aligned to IMGT reference sequences. For a sequence to be retained, a match of at least six nucleotides to both a V gene segment and a J gene segment was required. A rearrangement counted as productive if the CDR3 had no stop codons and remained in frame with V and J, and every other rearrangement counted as non-productive. Following IMGT convention, CDR3 was defined as the stretch from the second conserved V-encoded cysteine to the conserved J-encoded phenylalanine. The earlier analysis of 587 of the donors excluded any sequence lacking an unambiguous match to a single V gene segment. An earlier analysis of approximately 590 of the donors called V segments functional above 56.7% productive rearrangements and segregating when the between-donor standard deviation exceeded 5%. To diagnose cytomegalovirus status from the catalog of TCR beta chain sequences, a statistical classification framework was built. V and J gene assignment, in a later analysis, came from comparing TCR nucleotide sequences with IMGT/GENE-DB human TR gene sequences. The TCRdist pipeline was used in a later analysis to assign CDR3 sequences and most-parsimonious VDJ recombination scenarios. In a later analysis, each TCR beta chain was defined by its CDR3 amino acid sequence together with its V-gene family, and reads without a unique V-gene family were excluded. As a way to deal with suspected cross-contamination and a sequencing artifact, a later analysis dropped more than 500 nucleotide sequences that were highly shared and had low generation probability. In a later analysis, a clonal expansion index was calculated for each public chain from normalized within-repertoire ranks of inferred template counts. In a later analysis, generation probabilities were computed using a VDJ recombination model fitted to out-of-frame rearrangements, and the results were checked against IGoR. A later analysis scored TCR-TCR, TCR-HLA and TCR-CMV co-occurrence with hypergeometric tests, applying a repertoire-size bias correction to TCR pairs. False discovery rates were estimated in a later analysis by permuting HLA or CMV assignments 20 times. In a later analysis, co-occurring TCRs were grouped using DBSCAN, and TCRdist sequence similarity was added for clustering within HLA-allele-positive subsets. For co-occurrence clustering, repertoires with fewer than 30,000 or more than 120,000 public chains were excluded, along with five repertoires with anomalous nucleotide sharing. In TCRdb, the immuneACCESS table is reduced to in-frame sequences with V and J assigned. These tables do not hold every clone; where another copy was compared, an unresolved V gene accounts for under half, and the others remain unexplained. The DNA gave D and trimming, while V, J and clone size come from that table. The sample data list about 97,000 clones, and around 81% of these were observed just once. The ten largest clones take up more than 5% of the sample.

Trimming leaves V shorter by 3 bases and J shorter by 5 bases, with the junction holding 11 bases beyond the gene matches. CDR1 SGHNT and CDR2 YYREEE were looked up in the germline V gene (reference sequence). Inclusive of the bounding cysteine and phenylalanine, the CDR3 is 15 residues long. Only the CDR3 part of the read is kept: 45 bases, read in frame from the first base. This chain joins TRBV5-4 to TRBJ2-7, with 7 bases matching TRBD2. The sequencing input was PBMCs. The receptor was isolated from a man aged 35 to 55 in good health and CMV-seropositive. The CDR3 protein: CASSSKGGGMNEQYF. The nucleotide sequence is given as TGTGCCAGCAGCTCAAAAGGCGGGGGTATGAACGAGCAGTACTTC.